Presented here are 9 T cell receptor beta chains from one specimen sequenced in a study of PD-L1 blockade in urothelial cancer. Time point here: pretreatment peripheral blood. The assay was immunoSEQ multiplex PCR, and TCRdb's table has in-frame clones only and misses some. This sample has about 72,000 clones, with about nine tenths found just once. The sample was PBMCs, taken around atezolizumab (anti-PD-L1) treatment. The receptors derive from a man in his 70s with urothelial cancer.

This clone has a single count. This chain uses TRBV5-4 with TRBJ2-7, with D possibly being TRBD2 (6 bases). Looked up from germline, CDR1 is SGHNT and CDR2 is YYREEE (reference sequence). V lost 2 bases to trimming and J lost 0 bases, with 15 bases between them. CDR3 length: 16 amino acids. The DNA of the CDR3 is TGTGCCAGCAGCTTTAGCACGGCGGGGAACTCCTACGAGCAGTACTTC. It specifies CASSFSTAGNSYEQYF.

This clone was seen once. This sequence joins TRBV28 and TRBJ2-7; 7 bases fit TRBD1. Germline-derived CDR1 and CDR2 are MDHEN and SYDVKM. The V and J ends lost 5 bases and 2 bases, in that order; junction bases with no gene match: 9. The CDR3 extends over 15 amino acids. The CDR3 DNA reads TGTGCCAGCAGTGGTCGACAGGGTGGGACCTACGAGCAGTACTTC. This encodes CASSGRQGGTYEQYF.

This clone was seen just once. The rearrangement joins TRBV5-1 to TRBJ2-3, with 7 bases matching TRBD2. The CDR3 has 16 amino acids. V shed 0 bases and J 2 bases; nucleotides not matched to a gene: 6. Germline CDR1 is SGHRS and CDR2 is YFSETQ. The CDR3 bases are TGCGCCAGCAGCTTGGGCGGGGGTTTTATCACAGATACGCAGTATTTT. The encoded protein is CASSLGGGFITDTQYF.

The rearrangement uses TRBV5-4 and TRBJ1-1, with 7 bases that match TRBD1. The length of the CDR3 is 15 residues. CDR1 SGHNT and CDR2 YYREEE come from the germline V gene (reference sequence). V trimming: 1 base; J trimming: 0 bases; junction bases outside the gene matches: 3. The CDR3 DNA is TGTGCCAGCAGCTTGCAACAGGGGATGAACACTGAAGCTTTCTTT. It codes for CASSLQQGMNTEAFF.

V usage is TRBV10-3 and J usage is TRBJ2-6; a possible D gene is TRBD2 (5 bases). The CDR3 is 17 residues long. Germline values: CDR1 ENHRY, CDR2 SYGVKD. Trimming took 2 bases from V and 1 from J, leaving 12 bases between them. The CDR3 DNA follows: TGTGCCATCAGTGAGGGAGGCCCACAATCTGGGGCCAACGTCCTGACTTTC. Its protein is CAISEGGPQSGANVLTF.

CDR3 region: CASSETTSLSYNEQFF. Here the CDR3 DNA reads TGTGCCAGCTCCGAAACTACCTCGCTCTCCTACAATGAGCAGTTCTTC. This sequence joins TRBV18 and TRBJ2-1, with D uncertain. The CDR3 spans 16 residues. V was clipped by 6 bases and J by 0 bases, with 15 bases between them. CDR1 and CDR2 from the germline V gene are KGHSH and LQKENI.

This chain joins TRBV27 and TRBJ2-7; 10 positions match TRBD1. The germline CDR1 and CDR2 sequences are MNHEY and SMNVEV (reference sequence). The CDR3 spans 17 residues. Trimming cost V 4 bases and J 6 bases; bases outside gene matches: 15. The CDR3 sequence: CASSYGARQGASREQYF. For the CDR3, the DNA is TGTGCCAGCAGTTATGGGGCCCGACAGGGGGCCTCCCGCGAGCAGTACTTC.

The DNA of the CDR3 is TGTGCCAGCAGCTCCGTATCCTACAATGAGCAGTTCTTC. This encodes CASSSVSYNEQFF. The gene calls are TRBV9 and TRBJ2-1; D is undetermined. Germline CDR1 SGDLS, CDR2 YYNGEE. The CDR3 has 13 amino acids. V dropped 4 bases and J dropped 1 base, with 6 bases sitting between them.

DNA for the CDR3: TGTGCCAGCAGTTACGGCTTCGGCAGGGACTACGAGCAGTACTTC. The encoded protein is CASSYGFGRDYEQYF. This chain uses TRBV6-6 with TRBJ2-7; D perhaps matches TRBD1 (5 bases). Trimming cost V 2 bases and J 3 bases, with 14 bases left between them. Looked up from germline, CDR1 is MNHNY and CDR2 is SVGAGI (reference sequence). The CDR3 length is 15 residues.